The TCR beta chain under discussion was sequenced for a study of T-cell memory formation after mild COVID-19. The CDR3 runs 14 residues. Losses at the gene ends were 8 bases for V and 6 bases for J; bases not matched to a gene: 11. From germline, CDR1 is KGHSH and CDR2 LQKENI. Using its own MiXCR run on the 5' RACE reads, TCRdb lists one record per CDR3 protein. Of fewer than 15,000 distinct CDR3 sequences listed, around 12% are singletons. The table lists this clonotype with many counts. V and J are TRBV18 and TRBJ1-2, with TRBD1 matching over 8 bases. This receptor was identified in an adult woman who had mild COVID-19 (a few samples of this study predate the infection). Cell type and time point are not known. Sequencing was done on a sample of PBMCs or a T cell subset sorted from them (not recorded which). The CDR3 spells CASAPQGAGNGYTF. CDR3 bases: TGTGCCAGCGCTCCTCAGGGGGCAGGGAATGGCTACACCTTC. Full variable domain (rest looked up from reference TRBV18 and TRBJ1-2): NAGVMQNPRHLVRRRGQEARLRCSPMKGHSHVYWYRQLPEEGLKFMVYLQKENIIDESGMPKERFSAEFPKEGPSILRIQQVVRGDSAAYFCASAPQGAGNGYTFGSGTRLTVV.